These T cell receptor beta chains were read from a single sample in a study of T cell responses to AZD1222 COVID-19 vaccine. The assay was immunoSEQ multiplex PCR, and TCRdb's table has in-frame clones only and misses some. This table has over 110,000 clones, about 87% appearing once. Sequenced material: peripheral blood, taken on day 0 of AZD1222 vaccination. The receptors originated from an adult in good health. CDR3s include the opening cysteine and the closing phenylalanine or tryptophan. A D gene is named only where the DNA matches it firmly. Clone size is stated in some rows and not others, as once, few, many or a class when expanded.

J | V | D | size | CDR3 | DNA
TRBJ1-6 | TRBV6-5 | - | - | CASSLTANNSPLHF | TGTGCCAGCAGTTTGACAGCAAATAATTCACCCCTCCACTTT
TRBJ2-5 | TRBV5-4 | - | - | CASSFQETQYF | TGTGCCAGCAGCTTCCAAGAGACCCAGTACTTC
TRBJ1-1 | TRBV28 | - | - | CASSLIGSPEAFF | TGTGCCAGCAGTTTAATCGGTTCGCCGGAAGCTTTCTTT
TRBJ2-3 | TRBV11-2 | - | - | CASSHATDTQYF | TGTGCCAGCAGTCACGCAACAGATACGCAGTATTTT
TRBJ2-5 | TRBV5-4 | TRBD1 | - | CASSTRDSEETQYF | TGTGCCAGCAGCACCCGGGACAGCGAAGAGACCCAGTACTTC
TRBJ2-3 | TRBV6-5 | - | - | CASSYDGTSTDTQYF | TGTGCCAGCAGTTACGACGGGACGAGCACAGATACGCAGTATTTT
TRBJ2-2 | TRBV12-3/TRBV12-4 | - | - | CASSLKDTGELFF | TGTGCCAGCAGTTTGAAGGACACCGGGGAGCTGTTTTTT
TRBJ1-1 | TRBV10-3 | - | - | CAIRVPGVRGTEAFF | TGTGCCATCAGAGTACCAGGGGTCAGAGGAACTGAAGCTTTCTTT
TRBJ2-2 | TRBV11-2 | - | - | CASRLLPSNTGELFF | TGTGCCAGCAGATTATTACCCAGTAACACCGGGGAGCTGTTTTTT
TRBJ1-5 | TRBV12-5 | - | - | CASGFWGQPQHF | TGTGCTAGTGGTTTTTGGGGCCAGCCCCAGCATTTT
TRBJ2-7 | TRBV5-1 | TRBD2 | - | CASSLAGPSGSTYEQYF | TGCGCCAGCAGCTTGGCCGGACCTAGCGGGTCCACCTACGAGCAGTACTTC
TRBJ2-2 | TRBV6-2/TRBV6-3 | - | - | CASSYATGSPDTGELFF | TGTGCCAGCAGTTACGCAACAGGGTCCCCGGACACCGGGGAGCTGTTTTTT
TRBJ2-7 | TRBV7-2 | - | - | CASSLVFGERNEQYF | TGTGCCAGCAGCTTAGTTTTCGGGGAGAGAAACGAGCAGTACTTC
TRBJ1-1 | TRBV30 | - | - | CAWMEGILGTEAFF | TGTGCCTGGATGGAGGGGATCCTCGGAACTGAAGCTTTCTTT
TRBJ2-5 | TRBV5-1 | TRBD2 | - | CASSFRTSGSETQYF | TGCGCCAGCAGCTTCAGGACTAGCGGATCGGAGACCCAGTACTTC
TRBJ1-2 | TRBV28 | TRBD1 | - | CASSPSGTGAYGYTF | TGTGCCAGCAGTCCCTCCGGGACAGGGGCCTATGGCTACACCTTC
TRBJ1-2 | TRBV2 | - | - | CASSEGVSPNYGYTF | TGTGCCAGCAGTGAAGGGGTCAGTCCCAACTATGGCTACACCTTC
TRBJ1-5 | TRBV27 | - | - | CASSKDTRGNQPQHF | TGTGCCAGCAGCAAGGACACCAGGGGCAATCAGCCCCAGCATTTT
TRBJ1-2 | TRBV9 | - | - | CASSPFGVGRNGPYGYTF | TGTGCCAGCAGCCCGTTTGGAGTAGGGAGAAACGGGCCCTATGGCTACACCTTC
TRBJ2-5 | TRBV29-1 | TRBD1 | - | CSGRGTGGQETQYF | TGCAGCGGTCGAGGGACAGGGGGCCAAGAGACCCAGTACTTC
TRBJ1-5 | TRBV4-3 | - | - | CASSQDLSNQPQHF | TGCGCCAGCAGCCAAGATCTCAGCAATCAGCCCCAGCATTTT
TRBJ1-6 | TRBV6-5 | - | few | CASSQGNSPLHF | TGTGCCAGCAGCCAGGGAAATTCACCCCTCCACTTT
TRBJ2-3 | TRBV27 | - | - | CASRKRAIARSTDTQYF | TGTGCCAGCAGAAAAAGGGCTATAGCGCGAAGCACAGATACGCAGTATTTT
TRBJ2-5 | TRBV30 | - | - | CAWGEEGGDGETQYF | TGTGCCTGGGGGGAGGAAGGGGGCGACGGGGAGACCCAGTACTTC
TRBJ2-7 | TRBV7-6 | - | - | CASSHKDEQYF | TGTGCCAGCAGCCATAAGGACGAGCAGTACTTC
TRBJ1-2 | TRBV10-3 | TRBD1 | - | CAIRSGQGGGYTF | TGTGCCATCAGATCAGGACAGGGTGGCGGCTACACCTTC
TRBJ2-3 | TRBV4-2 | - | - | CASSHVALDTQYF | TGTGCCAGCAGCCATGTAGCCCTTGATACGCAGTATTTT
TRBJ1-1 | TRBV29-1 | TRBD1 | - | CSAFAPQGARDEAFF | TGCAGCGCCTTTGCCCCACAGGGGGCTAGGGATGAAGCTTTCTTT
TRBJ1-2 | TRBV3-1/TRBV3-2 | TRBD1 | - | CASSHRQGEYYGYTF | TGTGCCAGCAGCCACAGGCAGGGGGAATACTATGGCTACACCTTC
TRBJ2-5 | TRBV7-9 | - | - | CASSLDRREGETQYF | TGTGCCAGCAGCTTAGATAGGCGCGAAGGGGAGACCCAGTACTTC
TRBJ1-6 | TRBV4-1 | TRBD1 | - | CASSQVGTGANSPLHF | TGCGCCAGCAGCCAAGTGGGGACAGGGGCCAATTCACCCCTCCACTTT
TRBJ1-5 | TRBV29-1 | - | - | CSAGKGWDQPQHF | TGCAGCGCCGGGAAGGGGTGGGATCAGCCCCAGCATTTT
TRBJ2-1 | TRBV19 | TRBD2 | - | CASSQRGRDEQFF | TGTGCCAGTTCCCAGCGGGGCAGGGATGAGCAGTTCTTC
TRBJ1-2 | TRBV23-1 | TRBD1 | few | CASSQVTGISYGYTF | TGCGCCAGCAGTCAAGTGACAGGGATAAGCTATGGCTACACCTTC
TRBJ1-5 | TRBV28 | TRBD1 | - | CASSLASTGVNQPQHF | TGTGCCAGCAGTTTAGCGTCGACAGGGGTTAATCAGCCCCAGCATTTT
TRBJ2-1 | TRBV15 | TRBD2 | - | CATSSSGTGGNEQFF | TGTGCCACCAGCAGCAGCGGGACGGGAGGCAATGAGCAGTTCTTC
TRBJ1-1 | TRBV9 | - | - | CASSSGGASGTEAFF | TGTGCCAGCAGCTCCGGGGGGGCGAGTGGGACTGAAGCTTTCTTT
TRBJ1-1 | TRBV6-6 | TRBD1 | - | CASAPEGAPTEAFF | TGTGCCAGCGCCCCCGAGGGGGCTCCCACTGAAGCTTTCTTT
TRBJ1-2 | TRBV4-1 | - | few | CASSQGYEADNYGYTF | TGCGCCAGCAGCCAAGGTTATGAGGCCGATAACTATGGCTACACCTTC
TRBJ1-6 | TRBV2 | - | - | CASSHYNSPLHF | TGTGCCAGCAGTCACTATAATTCACCCCTCCACTTT
TRBJ1-1 | TRBV10-3 | - | - | CAIRGTLNTEAFF | TGTGCCATCAGGGGCACCTTGAACACTGAAGCTTTCTTT
TRBJ2-3 | TRBV6-4 | TRBD2 | - | CASSSLAGDTDTQYF | TGTGCCAGCAGCAGTCTAGCGGGAGATACAGATACGCAGTATTTT
TRBJ1-6 | TRBV6-2/TRBV6-3 | TRBD1 | - | CASSQRDSPIAPLHF | TGTGCCAGCAGCCAACGGGACAGCCCTATCGCACCCCTCCACTTT
TRBJ2-3 | TRBV7-9 | - | - | CASSLYSTDTQYF | TGTGCCAGCAGCTTATACAGCACAGATACGCAGTATTTT
TRBJ1-2 | TRBV6-1 | - | - | CASSESGGYTF | TGTGCCAGCAGTGAAAGCGGGGGCTACACCTTC